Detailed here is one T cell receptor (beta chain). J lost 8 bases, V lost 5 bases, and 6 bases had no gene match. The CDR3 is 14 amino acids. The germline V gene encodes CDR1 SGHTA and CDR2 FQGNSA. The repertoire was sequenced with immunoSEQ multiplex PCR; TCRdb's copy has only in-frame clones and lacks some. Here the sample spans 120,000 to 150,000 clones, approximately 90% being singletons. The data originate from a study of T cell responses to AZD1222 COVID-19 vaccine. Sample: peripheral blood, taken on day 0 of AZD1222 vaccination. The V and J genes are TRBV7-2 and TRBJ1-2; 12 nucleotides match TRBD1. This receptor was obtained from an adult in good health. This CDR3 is CASSTGTGGLGYTF. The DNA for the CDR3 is TGTGCCAGCAGCACCGGGACAGGGGGCTTAGGCTACACCTTC.